This T cell receptor beta chain was retrieved from a study of T cell responses to AZD1222 COVID-19 vaccine. CDR1 LNHDA and CDR2 SQIVND come from the germline V gene (reference sequence). The V gene end was trimmed by 4 bases and the J gene end by 6 bases; junction bases not matched to a gene: 5. This CDR3 has 13 residues. Details on this clone: The antigen is undetermined.

Study observations and caveats: Mostly white British, mostly female donors; authors suggested clonal diversity may be underestimated. Among AZD1222 vaccinees, only five to seven were seropositive at baseline. Researchers report vaccine-associated CD4 TCRs spanning spike, with dominance at 160-218 and 743-854.

TCRdb keeps only in-frame clones here, not all; method: immunoSEQ multiplex PCR. In the table there are 120,000 or so clones, roughly 90% of which are singletons. Timing groups of about 4 and about 12 weeks for second doses were pooled. Sequences were derived from peripheral blood, sampled 28 days after the second AZD1222 dose. This chain connects TRBV19 to TRBJ1-1; 7 bases are a match to TRBD1. The source of this sequence is an adult who received the AZD1222 COVID-19 vaccine. The CDR3, as DNA: TGTGCCAGTAGTAGGGACAGAAGCGCTGAAGCTTTCTTT. Its protein is CASSRDRSAEAFF.